The 8 T cell receptor beta chains below all came from one sample that was sequenced in a study of T cell responses to AZD1222 COVID-19 vaccine. Method: immunoSEQ multiplex PCR; TCRdb's copy keeps in-frame clones and lacks some. The data show 70,000 to 95,000 clones, over 85% seen once. The sequencing used peripheral blood, collected on day 0 of AZD1222 vaccination. These receptors were collected from an adult in good health.

The chain recombines TRBV28 with TRBJ1-6; tentative D call: TRBD1 (5 bases). V dropped 4 bases and J dropped 6 bases, with 16 bases sitting between them. The CDR3 has 16 residues. Germline V gives CDR1 MDHEN, CDR2 SYDVKM. Here the CDR3 reads CASSSPGDGFNSPLHF. CDR3 DNA sequence: TGTGCCAGCAGTTCCCCGGGGGACGGTTTTAATTCACCCCTCCACTTT.

The V gene is TRBV7-8, the J gene TRBJ2-5; no firm D call. This CDR3 is built from 15 residues. V was shortened by 5 bases and J by 7 bases, with 20 bases between the two germline ends. The germline gives CDR1 SGHVS, CDR2 FQNEAQ. CDR3 protein: CASSLRDASSGTQYF. The CDR3 nucleotides read TGTGCCAGCAGCCTCAGAGACGCCTCTTCCGGGACCCAGTACTTC.

The V gene is TRBV6-5, the J gene TRBJ2-1, with 9 positions matching TRBD1. This CDR3 has 15 amino acids. V shed 5 bases and J 8 bases; nucleotides not matched to a gene: 10. CDR1 MNHEY and CDR2 SVGAGI come from the germline V gene. CDR3 sequence: CASSPQGATIYEQFF. CDR3 sequence (DNA): TGTGCCAGCAGTCCACAGGGGGCGACTATCTATGAGCAGTTCTTC.

This chain joins TRBV11-3 and TRBJ2-3, with 11 bases that match TRBD2. J was trimmed by 1 base and V by 2 bases; bases with no gene match: 2. Germline CDR1 and CDR2: SGHNT and YENEEA. The CDR3 is made up of 16 amino acids. For the CDR3, the DNA is TGTGCCAGCAGCTTAATAGCGGGAGGGCGCACAGATACGCAGTATTTT. It codes for CASSLIAGGRTDTQYF.

This clone was recorded once. The V and J genes are TRBV3-1 (or the pseudogene TRBV3-2) and TRBJ1-2; 8 bases agree with TRBD1. CDR1 and CDR2 (germline): LGHDT, YNNKEL (reference sequence). Trimming removed 7 bases from V and 1 base from J; junction bases left unmatched: 5. The CDR3 has 14 residues. The CDR3 DNA is TGTGCCAGCAATAAACAGGGGGTTAACTATGGCTACACCTTC. Translation: CASNKQGVNYGYTF.

This clone was seen a single time. V gene TRBV12-3 or TRBV12-4 combines with J gene TRBJ2-1; 9 bases are shared with TRBD1. Germline trimming cut 5 bases from V and 9 bases from J; bases unmatched to any gene: 5. This CDR3 spans 13 amino acids. The CDR3 sequence: CASSQRDRAEQFF. The CDR3 nucleotides are TGTGCCAGCAGTCAAAGGGACAGGGCTGAGCAGTTCTTC.

This chain connects TRBV2 to TRBJ1-6, with 8 bases identical to TRBD1. The CDR3 covers 16 residues. In germline, CDR1 is SNHLY, CDR2 FYNNEI. J gave up 5 bases and V 7 bases, and 10 bases lay outside the gene matches. CDR3 protein: CASTHTGGGDNSPLHF. The CDR3 region has the DNA TGTGCCAGCACCCACACAGGGGGAGGCGATAATTCACCCCTCCACTTT. Supplemented by reference TRBV2 and TRBJ1-6, the full variable domain reads EPEVTQTPSHQVTQMGQEVILRCVPISNHLYFYWYRQILGQKVEFLVSFYNNEISEKSEIFDDQFSVERPDGSNFTLKIRSTKLEDSAMYFCASTHTGGGDNSPLHFGNGTRLTVT.

The V gene is TRBV21-1, the J gene TRBJ2-7; the table calls TRBD2, which could not be checked here. TRBV21-1 counts as a pseudogene. The CDR3 sequence is 16 residues long. CDR3 residues: CASSPRIGHAGYEQYF. The CDR3 DNA reads TGTGCCAGCAGCCCACGTATAGGACACGCGGGGTACGAGCAGTACTTC.